This paragraph covers one T cell receptor (beta chain) sequence. The antigen remains unidentified. These data originate in a study of shared clonotypes between healthy human individuals. Findings and limits, study-wide: The study generally estimated greater richness for naive than memory subsets.

Some clones are missing from TCRdb's copy, which holds only in-frame ones; the method was immunoSEQ multiplex PCR. The table lists roughly 2.5 million clones, approximately 92% of them singletons. The sample comprised naive CD4+ T cells sorted from blood. Subset specified: CD45RA+ positively selected. The source of this sequence is a man aged 18 to 30 in good health.

CDR3 region: CASSEATVAGGSPLHF. CDR3 in DNA: TGTGCCAGCAGTGAAGCTACGGTGGCCGGTGGTTCACCCCTCCACTTT. This chain links TRBV2 with TRBJ1-6; D is unclear. Between the trimmed V and J ends, which lost 0 bases and 9 bases, there was a span of 15 bases. The CDR3 runs 16 residues. Per germline, CDR1 SNHLY and CDR2 FYNNEI.